These 10 T cell receptor beta chains were all obtained from the same sample, sequenced in a study of early T cells in non-severe SARS-CoV-2 infection. TCRdb analysed the 5' RACE reads with MiXCR anew, one entry per CDR3 protein. The sample carries tens of thousands of distinct CDR3 sequences, under 4.5% recorded once. The sequenced sample consisted of whole blood. The receptors were sampled from an adult who was a healthcare worker with PCR-confirmed SARS-CoV-2 infection or an uninfected control (not recorded which).

In this sample, this clonotype turned up many times. The V call is TRBV5-1, the J call TRBJ2-3, with a possible D match to TRBD1 (6 bases). The CDR3 length is 16 residues. The germline V and J ends were trimmed by 4 bases and 0 bases, with 15 bases remaining between them. Germline V CDR1 and CDR2: SGHRS, YFSETQ. CDR3 in DNA: TGCGCCAGCAGCCGGTCCGGACAGCCTAGCACAGATACGCAGTATTTT. The encoded protein is CASSRSGQPSTDTQYF.

This clonotype was observed many times. V usage is TRBV19 and J usage is TRBJ2-7; TRBD1 matches 7 bases. The trim removed 5 bases at V and 3 bases at J, leaving 10 bases unmatched. Germline values: CDR1 LNHDA, CDR2 SQIVND (reference sequence). CDR3 length equals 15 residues. This chain's CDR3 is CASSPRQGRYYEQYF. The CDR3, as DNA: TGTGCCAGTAGTCCCCGACAGGGCCGTTACTACGAGCAGTACTTC.

This clonotype was seen only a few times. This chain uses TRBV5-4 with TRBJ1-1; D is uncertain. This CDR3 spans 13 amino acids. Between the trimmed V and J ends, which lost 0 bases and 9 bases, there was a span of 12 bases. CDR1 is SGHNT and CDR2 is YYREEE in the germline V gene (reference sequence). The CDR3: CASSLGAMPKAFF. The CDR3 coding sequence is TGTGCCAGCAGCTTGGGGGCGATGCCTAAAGCTTTCTTT.

This clonotype was seen at least ten times. The V gene is TRBV2, the J gene TRBJ1-1; D remains unclear. Germline-derived CDR1 and CDR2 are SNHLY and FYNNEI. The V and J ends lost 7 bases and 0 bases respectively, with 9 bases between them. The CDR3 is 13 residues long. The CDR3 sequence is CASKRIMNTEAFF. The CDR3 DNA follows: TGTGCCAGCAAAAGGATTATGAACACTGAAGCTTTCTTT.

This clonotype showed up many times. The chain links TRBV29-1 to TRBJ2-3; D remains unclear. This CDR3 spans 12 amino acids. V lost 7 bases and J lost 2, with 10 bases in between. Germline lookup yields CDR1 SQVTM and CDR2 ANQGSEA. As DNA, the CDR3 is TGCAGCGCCCGCATAACCACAGATACGCAGTATTTT. It encodes CSARITTDTQYF.

The rearrangement links TRBV7-3 to TRBJ1-1, with D hard to call. CDR1 is SGHTA and CDR2 is FQGTGA in the germline V gene. This CDR3 has 13 amino acids. Between the trimmed V and J ends, which lost 4 bases and 0 bases, there was a span of 6 bases. The CDR3 loop is CASSSRLNTEAFF. CDR3 nucleotide sequence: TGTGCCAGCAGCTCTAGATTGAACACTGAAGCTTTCTTT. The whole variable domain, remainder taken from reference TRBV7-3 and TRBJ1-1, is GAGVSQTPSNKVTEKGKYVELRCDPISGHTALYWYRQSLGQGPEFLIYFQGTGAADDSGLPNDRFFAVRPEGSVSTLKIQRTERGDSAVYLCASSSRLNTEAFFGQGTRLTVV.

The CDR3 protein is CASSRNQGGQGSYEQYF. The CDR3 region has the DNA TGTGCCAGCAGCCGAAACCAGGGGGGACAGGGCTCCTACGAGCAGTACTTC. The chain combines TRBV7-8 with TRBJ2-7; 9 bases match TRBD1. The CDR3 totals 17 residues. Unmatched junction bases numbered 11, after V lost 5 bases and J lost 0 bases. Per the germline V gene, CDR1 is SGHVS and CDR2 is FQNEAQ.

This clonotype showed up many times. This rearrangement joins TRBV24-1 to TRBJ1-2; D remains unclear. The length of the CDR3 is 14 residues. Trimming took 4 bases from V and 4 from J, leaving 12 bases between them. Germline V lookup: CDR1 KGHDR, CDR2 SFDVKD. The CDR3 is CATSEAGGAYGYTF. In DNA, the CDR3 is TGTGCCACCAGTGAAGCAGGAGGCGCCTATGGCTACACCTTC.

At least ten counts were recorded for this clonotype. The CDR3 DNA reads as TGTGCCAGCAGGCCGAACGGGGGGCTGAAAGGATGGCCCTTGATCTCTGGAAACACCATATATTTT. Its translation: CASRPNGGLKGWPLISGNTIYF. The rearrangement links TRBV7-8 to TRBJ1-3; tentative D call: TRBD1 (6 bases). Germline CDR1 SGHVS, CDR2 FQNEAQ. The CDR3 consists of 22 residues. Between the trimmed V and J ends, which lost 6 bases and 0 bases, there was a span of 33 bases.

At least ten counts were recorded for this clonotype. V is TRBV4-1 and J is TRBJ2-1; 7 bases line up with TRBD2. The CDR3 length is 14 residues. Germline assignment: CDR1 MGHRA and CDR2 YSYEKL. V dropped 1 base and J dropped 9; count of bases not matched to a gene: 6. This chain's CDR3 is CASSQGLREGEQFF. CDR3 bases: TGCGCCAGCAGCCAAGGCTTGAGGGAGGGTGAGCAGTTCTTC.